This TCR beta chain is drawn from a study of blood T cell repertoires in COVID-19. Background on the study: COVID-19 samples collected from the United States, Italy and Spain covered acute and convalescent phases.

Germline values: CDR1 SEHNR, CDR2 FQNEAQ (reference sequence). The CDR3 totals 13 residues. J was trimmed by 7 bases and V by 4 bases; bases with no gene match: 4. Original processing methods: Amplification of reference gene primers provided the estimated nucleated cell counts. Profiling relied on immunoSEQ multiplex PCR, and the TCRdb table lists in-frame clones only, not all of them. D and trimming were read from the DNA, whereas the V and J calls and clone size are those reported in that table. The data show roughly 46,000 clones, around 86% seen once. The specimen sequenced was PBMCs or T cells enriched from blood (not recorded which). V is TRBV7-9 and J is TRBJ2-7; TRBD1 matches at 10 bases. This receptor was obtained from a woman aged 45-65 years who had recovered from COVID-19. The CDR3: CASSSGQGWEQYF. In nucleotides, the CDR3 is TGTGCCAGCAGCTCGGGACAGGGGTGGGAGCAGTACTTC.